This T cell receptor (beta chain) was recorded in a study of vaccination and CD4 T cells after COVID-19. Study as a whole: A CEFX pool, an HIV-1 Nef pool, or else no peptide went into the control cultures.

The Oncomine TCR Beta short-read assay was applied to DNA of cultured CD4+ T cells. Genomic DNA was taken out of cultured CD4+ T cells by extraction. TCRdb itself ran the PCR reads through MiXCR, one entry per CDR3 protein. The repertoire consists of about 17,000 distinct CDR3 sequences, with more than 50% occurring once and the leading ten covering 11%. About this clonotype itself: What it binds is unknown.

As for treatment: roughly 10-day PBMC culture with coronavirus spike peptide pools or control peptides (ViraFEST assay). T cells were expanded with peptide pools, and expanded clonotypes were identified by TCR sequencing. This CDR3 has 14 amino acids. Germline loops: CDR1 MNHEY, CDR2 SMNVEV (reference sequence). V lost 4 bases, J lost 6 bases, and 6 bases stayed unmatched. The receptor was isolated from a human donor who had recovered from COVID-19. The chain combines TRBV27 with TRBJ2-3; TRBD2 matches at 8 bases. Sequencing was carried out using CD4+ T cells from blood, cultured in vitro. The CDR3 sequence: CASSWGREGDTQYF. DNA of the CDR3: TGTGCCAGCAGTTGGGGACGGGAGGGTGATACGCAGTATTTT.